This note documents a single T cell receptor beta chain sequence. Its antigen is unidentified. In the PCR, 60 Vbeta and 13 Jbeta primers were used. TCRdb's copy holds only in-frame clones and misses some; the assay was immunoSEQ multiplex PCR. The data hold 45,000 to 55,000 clones, with less than 85% observed a single time. The sample comes from a study of cytomegalovirus exposure and HLA in healthy donors. The overall study: Earlier, 150 million to 200 million T cells were analyzed, and some 120 million unique TCR beta sequences were found among them. There were approximately 85 million unique TCRs (from HLA-typed donors) in an early data release. The study's findings and limits: An analysis that came later showed most CMV-associated TCR beta chains appearing HLA-restricted. What a later analysis reportedly showed was that an Asian-associated ancestry cluster had fewer N-insertions than the approximately 700-donor mean.

The length of the CDR3 is 12 residues. V lost 6 bases to trimming and J lost 6 bases, with 14 bases between them. Germline-derived CDR1 and CDR2 are SQVTM and ANQGSEA. The TCR originated in a man aged 25-40 years in good health and CMV-seropositive. This chain connects TRBV29-1 to TRBJ1-1; D uncertain. The source material was PBMCs. In DNA, the CDR3 is TGCAGCGTCGGTGGTTTGAGCGCTGAAGCTTTCTTT. It yields the protein CSVGGLSAEAFF.